Listed below are T cell receptor beta chains from one sample, sequenced in a study of cytotoxic CD8 clonotypes in ibrutinib-treated CLL. Sequenced by immunoSEQ multiplex PCR; TCRdb stores in-frame clones only, minus some. The table lists roughly 220,000 clones, about 75% of them singletons. Here the sequenced sample was PBMCs, taken after 12 months of ibrutinib treatment. All receptors derive from a human donor with chronic lymphocytic leukemia. Each CDR3 is given with its conserved first and last residue. The D gene is left open where the match is weak. Size is omitted from some rows. Given values are once, few, many or a class for expanded clones.

D: -
size: once
J: TRBJ2-1
V: TRBV11-2
CDR3: CASSLGMPQGRHEQFF
DNA: TGTGCCAGCAGCTTGGGTATGCCCCAGGGCCGCCATGAGCAGTTCTTC

D: -
size: -
J: TRBJ2-7
V: TRBV7-2
CDR3: CASSQTGTTYEQYF
DNA: TGTGCCAGCAGCCAGACCGGGACCACCTACGAGCAGTACTTC

D: TRBD1
size: -
J: TRBJ1-3
V: TRBV7-8
CDR3: CASNPGQGNTIYF
DNA: TGTGCCAGCAACCCGGGACAGGGAAACACCATATATTTT

D: -
size: -
J: TRBJ1-5
V: TRBV9
CDR3: CASGLVRWNQPQHF
DNA: TGTGCCAGCGGCTTGGTCAGGTGGAATCAGCCCCAGCATTTT

D: -
size: -
J: TRBJ1-4
V: TRBV6-6
CDR3: CASSYSVGSTNEKLFF
DNA: TGTGCCAGCAGTTACAGTGTGGGGTCCACTAATGAAAAACTGTTTTTT

D: TRBD1
size: -
J: TRBJ2-7
V: TRBV6-5
CDR3: CASSTGGLGYEQYF
DNA: TGTGCCAGCAGTACAGGGGGCTTGGGCTACGAGCAGTACTTC

D: -
size: -
J: TRBJ1-2
V: TRBV18
CDR3: CASSPGGNYGYTF
DNA: TGTGCCAGCTCACCAGGGGGCAACTATGGCTACACCTTC

D: TRBD1
size: few
J: TRBJ1-4
V: TRBV10-3
CDR3: CAISEGTGGEKLFF
DNA: TGTGCCATCAGTGAAGGGACAGGGGGAGAAAAACTGTTTTTT

D: -
size: -
J: TRBJ1-6
V: TRBV7-9
CDR3: CASSPDGLNSPLHF
DNA: TGTGCCAGCAGCCCGGACGGTCTTAATTCACCCCTCCACTTT

D: TRBD1
size: -
J: TRBJ1-2
V: TRBV9
CDR3: CASTGQGLGYTF
DNA: TGTGCCAGCACCGGACAGGGGTTAGGCTACACCTTC

D: -
size: once
J: TRBJ1-6
V: TRBV7-3
CDR3: CASSPGLKDSPLHF
DNA: TGTGCCAGCAGCCCCGGCCTTAAGGATTCACCCCTCCACTTT

D: -
size: -
J: TRBJ1-4
V: TRBV30
CDR3: CAWRGGQPGLFF
DNA: TGTGCCTGGAGGGGGGGCCAACCGGGGCTGTTTTTT

D: -
size: -
J: TRBJ1-3
V: TRBV6-1
CDR3: CASSVQMGTNSGNTIYF
DNA: TGTGCCAGCAGTGTTCAAATGGGGACGAATTCTGGAAACACCATATATTTT

D: TRBD1
size: -
J: TRBJ2-3
V: TRBV4-1
CDR3: CASSPTGIGDTQYF
DNA: TGCGCCAGCAGCCCGACAGGGATTGGAGATACGCAGTATTTT

D: TRBD2
size: few
J: TRBJ2-1
V: TRBV7-3
CDR3: CASSSTGGGNEQFF
DNA: TGTGCCAGCAGCTCGACGGGGGGAGGCAATGAGCAGTTCTTC

D: TRBD2
size: -
J: TRBJ2-2
V: TRBV5-1
CDR3: CASSPPALAGPTGELFF
DNA: TGCGCCAGCAGCCCCCCCGCTTTAGCGGGCCCCACCGGGGAGCTGTTTTTT

D: -
size: -
J: TRBJ1-5
V: TRBV21-1
CDR3: CASSNPGESNQPQHF
DNA: TGTGCCAGCAGCAATCCCGGGGAAAGCAATCAGCCCCAGCATTTT

D: -
size: -
J: TRBJ2-7
V: TRBV6-5
CDR3: CASSLSGGPYEQYF
DNA: TGTGCCAGCAGTTTGTCGGGGGGCCCCTACGAGCAGTACTTC

D: -
size: -
J: TRBJ2-7
V: TRBV5-1
CDR3: CASSLEPQRQGLYEQYF
DNA: TGCGCCAGCAGCTTGGAACCCCAGAGGCAGGGGTTATACGAGCAGTACTTC

D: TRBD1
size: -
J: TRBJ1-2
V: TRBV6-1
CDR3: CASSEEGGVRGYTF
DNA: TGTGCCAGCAGTGAGGAAGGGGGCGTAAGAGGCTACACCTTC

D: TRBD2
size: -
J: TRBJ2-3
V: TRBV30
CDR3: CAWMESGGGEPDTQYF
DNA: TGTGCCTGGATGGAAAGCGGCGGGGGGGAGCCAGATACGCAGTATTTT

D: -
size: few
J: TRBJ1-2
V: TRBV6-1
CDR3: CASSVSGTNYGYTF
DNA: TGTGCCAGCAGTGTGTCGGGGACTAACTATGGCTACACCTTC

D: TRBD2
size: -
J: TRBJ2-3
V: TRBV5-1
CDR3: CASSQGLAGDAQYF
DNA: TGCGCCAGCAGCCAGGGACTAGCGGGAGATGCGCAGTATTTT

D: -
size: -
J: TRBJ2-1
V: TRBV7-3
CDR3: CASSPARTTYNEQFF
DNA: TGTGCCAGCAGCCCAGCCCGGACCACCTACAATGAGCAGTTCTTC

D: TRBD1
size: few
J: TRBJ2-7
V: TRBV4-2
CDR3: CASSQVGDRSYEQYF
DNA: TGTGCCAGCAGCCAAGTCGGGGACAGGTCCTACGAGCAGTACTTC

D: -
size: -
J: TRBJ2-5
V: TRBV19
CDR3: CASSTRDLGTQYF
DNA: TGTGCCAGTAGTACCCGGGACCTAGGGACCCAGTACTTC

D: TRBD1
size: -
J: TRBJ1-5
V: TRBV2
CDR3: CASSRTGLSNQPQHF
DNA: TGTGCCAGCAGTCGGACAGGGCTTAGCAATCAGCCCCAGCATTTT

D: -
size: -
J: TRBJ1-5
V: TRBV28
CDR3: CASRVSIDSNQPQHF
DNA: TGTGCCAGCAGGGTTTCGATCGATAGCAATCAGCCCCAGCATTTT

D: -
size: -
J: TRBJ1-1
V: TRBV2
CDR3: CASSESGGSNTEAFF
DNA: TGTGCCAGCAGTGAATCGGGGGGTTCGAACACTGAAGCTTTCTTT

D: -
size: few
J: TRBJ2-1
V: TRBV7-9
CDR3: CASSLRAAEQFF
DNA: TGTGCCAGCAGCTTACGGGCCGCTGAGCAGTTCTTC

D: -
size: -
J: TRBJ2-1
V: TRBV23-1
CDR3: CASQVVKRTNYNEQFF
DNA: TGCGCCAGCCAGGTAGTTAAGAGGACAAACTACAATGAGCAGTTCTTC

D: -
size: once
J: TRBJ1-1
V: TRBV25-1
CDR3: CASSEYGGKAFF
DNA: TGTGCCAGCAGTGAATATGGAGGTAAAGCTTTCTTT

D: -
size: -
J: TRBJ1-1
V: TRBV10-1
CDR3: CASRPTVKSEAFF
DNA: TGCGCCAGCAGGCCGACAGTAAAGTCTGAAGCTTTCTTT

D: -
size: once
J: TRBJ1-2
V: TRBV6-5
CDR3: CASSYFFGGGDGYTF
DNA: TGTGCCAGCAGTTACTTTTTCGGGGGCGGAGATGGCTACACCTTC

D: TRBD1
size: -
J: TRBJ2-7
V: TRBV9
CDR3: CASSVQTGQLYEQYF
DNA: TGTGCCAGCAGCGTACAGACGGGACAGCTCTACGAGCAGTACTTC

D: TRBD2
size: -
J: TRBJ2-7
V: TRBV4-3
CDR3: CASSQATSGRAREQYF
DNA: TGCGCCAGCAGCCAAGCTACAAGCGGGAGGGCGCGGGAGCAGTACTTC

D: -
size: few
J: TRBJ2-1
V: TRBV2
CDR3: CASRGPVNNEQFF
DNA: TGTGCCAGCAGGGGCCCGGTTAACAATGAGCAGTTCTTC

D: -
size: -
J: TRBJ1-5
V: TRBV18
CDR3: CASSPREGSGNQPQHF
DNA: TGTGCCAGCTCACCTCGGGAGGGTTCGGGCAATCAGCCCCAGCATTTT

D: -
size: -
J: TRBJ2-7
V: TRBV6-1
CDR3: CASSWIYEQYF
DNA: TGTGCCAGCAGTTGGATTTACGAGCAGTACTTC

D: -
size: -
J: TRBJ1-1
V: TRBV19
CDR3: CASSPAWDGTEAFF
DNA: TGTGCCAGTAGTCCGGCTTGGGACGGCACTGAAGCTTTCTTT

D: -
size: once
J: TRBJ2-3
V: TRBV18
CDR3: CASSPFGKLADTQYF
DNA: TGTGCCAGCTCACCTTTTGGGAAGCTAGCAGATACGCAGTATTTT

D: TRBD1
size: few
J: TRBJ1-1
V: TRBV29-1
CDR3: CSVEGQGGTEAFF
DNA: TGCAGCGTTGAAGGACAGGGAGGTACTGAAGCTTTCTTT

D: -
size: -
J: TRBJ1-2
V: TRBV27
CDR3: CASSFTRQDNYGYTF
DNA: TGTGCCAGCAGTTTTACGCGACAGGACAACTATGGCTACACCTTC

D: TRBD1
size: -
J: TRBJ1-5
V: TRBV30
CDR3: CAWSGPGQVFGNQPQHF
DNA: TGTGCCTGGAGTGGGCCCGGACAGGTTTTTGGCAATCAGCCCCAGCATTTT

D: TRBD1
size: -
J: TRBJ1-1
V: TRBV7-2
CDR3: CASSSDRGRTEAFF
DNA: TGTGCCAGCAGCTCCGACAGGGGACGGACTGAAGCTTTCTTT

D: -
size: -
J: TRBJ2-1
V: TRBV6-1
CDR3: CASSDFGGFSYNEQFF
DNA: TGTGCCAGCAGTGATTTTGGCGGATTCTCCTACAATGAGCAGTTCTTC

D: -
size: -
J: TRBJ2-7
V: TRBV4-3
CDR3: CASSQEASTYEQYF
DNA: TGCGCCAGCAGCCAAGAGGCTAGCACCTACGAGCAGTACTTC

D: TRBD1
size: once
J: TRBJ2-5
V: TRBV5-8
CDR3: CASSEGQGLKGETQYF
DNA: TGTGCCAGCAGCGAGGGACAGGGGCTAAAGGGAGAGACCCAGTACTTC

D: -
size: -
J: TRBJ2-7
V: TRBV30
CDR3: CAWSVARAQGYEQYF
DNA: TGTGCCTGGAGTGTAGCCCGCGCACAGGGCTACGAGCAGTACTTC

D: -
size: -
J: TRBJ2-1
V: TRBV4-1
CDR3: CASSQETFQGSSSYNEQFF
DNA: TGCGCCAGCAGCCAAGAAACCTTCCAGGGAAGTAGCTCCTACAATGAGCAGTTCTTC

D: -
size: few
J: TRBJ1-1
V: TRBV6-5
CDR3: CASSYGWNTEAFF
DNA: TGTGCCAGCAGTTACGGCTGGAACACTGAAGCTTTCTTT

D: -
size: -
J: TRBJ2-1
V: TRBV21-1
CDR3: CASSKGRWTGNNEQFF
DNA: TGTGCCAGCAGCAAAGGAAGATGGACTGGGAACAATGAGCAGTTCTTC

D: -
size: -
J: TRBJ1-1
V: TRBV30
CDR3: CAWSVVGAANTEAFF
DNA: TGTGCCTGGAGTGTAGTGGGTGCCGCGAACACTGAAGCTTTCTTT

D: -
size: few
J: TRBJ1-5
V: TRBV30
CDR3: CAWTKDSGLNQPQHF
DNA: TGTGCCTGGACCAAGGACAGCGGACTGAATCAGCCCCAGCATTTT

D: TRBD1
size: -
J: TRBJ2-7
V: TRBV6-5
CDR3: CASSPRQGPYEQYF
DNA: TGTGCCAGCAGTCCCCGACAGGGACCCTACGAGCAGTACTTC

D: TRBD1
size: -
J: TRBJ2-7
V: TRBV20-1
CDR3: CSADRDREQYF
DNA: TGCAGTGCCGACAGGGACCGAGAGCAGTACTTC

D: -
size: -
J: TRBJ1-1
V: TRBV2
CDR3: CASSESGTEAFF
DNA: TGTGCCAGCAGTGAATCGGGCACTGAAGCTTTCTTT

D: -
size: -
J: TRBJ2-5
V: TRBV30
CDR3: CAWSPTKGRETQYF
DNA: TGTGCCTGGAGCCCCACGAAGGGAAGAGAGACCCAGTACTTC

D: -
size: once
J: TRBJ1-1
V: TRBV27
CDR3: CASSPEPLITPNTEAFF
DNA: TGTGCCAGCAGTCCCGAGCCGCTGATAACCCCGAACACTGAAGCTTTCTTT